This T cell receptor (beta chain) was captured in a study of response to subunit inactivated influenza vaccine. Per germline, CDR1 SGHTA and CDR2 FQGNSA. V was clipped by 3 bases and J by 3 bases, with 15 bases between them. The CDR3 totals 15 residues. One entry per CDR3 protein, called by TCRdb with MiXCR from the RT-PCR reads. The data contain 600,000 to 850,000 distinct CDR3 sequences, approximately 15% of them singletons. The specimen comprised PBMCs from blood, sampled roughly 2 weeks before vaccination. The TCR sequence derives from a man aged 50 to 60 who received an inactivated influenza vaccine. The chain has TRBV7-2 and TRBJ2-7, with D possibly being TRBD1 (6 bases). The CDR3 DNA follows: TGTGCCAGCAGCTTCATAGGCCAGGGACACTACGAGCAGTACTTC. Its translation: CASSFIGQGHYEQYF.